This T cell receptor beta chain was sequenced during a study of immune heterogeneity within non-small cell lung tumors. Study outcomes and limitations: Identical dominant CDR3 beta clonotypes recurred across tumor sites within a patient, alongside site-unique high-frequency clones.

This clonotype appeared many times. What it binds is not known. The CDR3 extends over 13 amino acids. Trimming removed 3 bases from V and 3 bases from J, with 7 bases in between. In germline, CDR1 is MGHRA, CDR2 YSYEKL. At 550 to 700 ng per sample, bulk tumor genomic DNA provided the template. Biopsies that were spaced far apart were taken, several per primary tumor, during surgery. Patients underwent curative surgery for non-small cell lung cancer (untreated and newly diagnosed). Multiplex PCR employing 32 V and 13 J primers generated amplicons of the TCR beta CDR3. One entry per CDR3 protein, called by TCRdb with MiXCR from the multiplex PCR reads. Counted here are 8,500 to 13,000 distinct CDR3 sequences, just under 30% occurring once; the ten biggest clones make up 7.5% to 10%.

The gene calls are TRBV4-1 and TRBJ2-3; D is uncertain. Sequences were obtained from lung tumor tissue. This TCR was sampled from a woman aged 60 to 75 with non-small cell lung cancer. DNA of the CDR3: TGCGCCAGCAGCCACATTCAAACAGATACGCAGTATTTT. It translates to CASSHIQTDTQYF.